This TCR beta chain was recovered during a study of OX40 agonist ivuxolimab in advanced cancers. Note on this clone: What it recognizes is unknown. The same CDR3 can be traced to other DNA sequences in this sample.

Study outcomes and limitations: Blood T cells, both CD4+ and CD8+, expanded clonally by week 6 at 0.1 to 3.0 mg/kg.

Sequenced by immunoSEQ multiplex PCR; TCRdb stores in-frame clones only, minus some. The sample contains about 49,000 clones, around 85% of which appear only once. Germline V gives CDR1 SGHAT, CDR2 FQNNGV. CDR3 length equals 13 residues. Trimming pared 0 bases from V and 1 base from J, leaving 3 bases between. The sequence came from an adult with an advanced solid tumor such as melanoma, head and neck, liver or kidney cancer. The input for sequencing was CD4+ or CD8+ T cells sorted from blood, taken in a trial of the OX40 agonist ivuxolimab. V and J are TRBV11-2 and TRBJ1-1; D remains unclear. The CDR3 DNA reads as TGTGCCAGCAGCTTAGACGCGAACACTGAAGCTTTCTTT. Encoded protein: CASSLDANTEAFF.